This T cell receptor (beta chain) is from a study of T-cell reconstitution after alpha-beta-depleted transplantation in children. Whole-study findings and limits: T-cell counts and diversity at one year following transplant were attributed mainly to newly produced T cells.

This CDR3 contains 14 residues. Germline-derived CDR1 and CDR2 are SGHTA and FQGNSA. With V trimmed by 7 bases and J by 4 bases, 6 bases remained unmatched. This clonotype appeared a few times. The antigen is undetermined. TCRbeta library construction was performed incorporating unique molecular identifiers. One entry per CDR3 protein results from TCRdb running MiXCR on the PCR reads. Among just over 200,000 distinct CDR3 sequences, roughly 8.3% were seen once, and the ten largest hold 35% to 40%. The chain links TRBV7-2 to TRBJ2-3; 9 nucleotides align to TRBD2. The receptor was derived from a male patient between 2 and 10 years old who had a stem cell transplant for acute myeloid leukemia, so the T cells may come from the graft donor. The sequences come from PBMCs, mostly from graft donor cells, collected 360 days after TCRalphabeta/CD19-depleted stem cell transplant. This chain's CDR3 is CASTRAGGPDTQYF. CDR3 in DNA: TGTGCCAGCACTCGAGCGGGGGGCCCAGATACGCAGTATTTT.